These T cell receptor beta chains were read from a single sample in a study of OX40 agonist ivuxolimab in advanced cancers. Assay: immunoSEQ multiplex PCR; the TCRdb copy retains only in-frame clones and omits some. The table lists approximately 70,000 clones, roughly 85% of them singletons, with 17% in the top ten. The material sequenced was CD4+ or CD8+ T cells sorted from blood, taken in a trial of the OX40 agonist ivuxolimab. The source is an adult with an advanced solid tumor such as melanoma, head and neck, liver or kidney cancer. The CDR3 runs from the conserved cysteine through the conserved F or W. Fields, in order: D gene, J gene, V gene, clone size, CDR3 DNA, CDR3 protein. A D gene is named only where the DNA matches it firmly. The size entry is marked missing in some rows and otherwise reads once, few, many or a size class.

TRBD1,TRBJ1-5,TRBV5-6,-,TGTGCCAGCAGCTTGGGGACAGGGGGCGGCAATCAGCCCCAGCATTTT,CASSLGTGGGNQPQHF
TRBD1,TRBJ2-7,TRBV29-1,-,TGCAGCGTTGGGACAGGAGCCTCATACGAGCAGTACTTC,CSVGTGASYEQYF
-,TRBJ2-7,TRBV5-4,-,TGTGCCAGCAGCCTGAACTACGAGCAGTACTTC,CASSLNYEQYF
-,TRBJ2-7,TRBV15,-,TGTGCCACCAGCAGAGATAACGGGGTTTCCTACGAGCAGTACTTC,CATSRDNGVSYEQYF
TRBD1,TRBJ2-1,TRBV11-3,once,TGTGCCAGCAGCCCGGGACAGGAAAACAATGAGCAGTTCTTC,CASSPGQENNEQFF
TRBD2,TRBJ2-3,TRBV6-1,-,TGTGCCAGCAGTGTAGCGGGATCCACAGATACGCAGTATTTT,CASSVAGSTDTQYF
TRBD1,TRBJ2-1,TRBV6-5,-,TGTGCCAGCAGCAGGACAGGGGGGGGCTACAATGAGCAGTTCTTC,CASSRTGGGYNEQFF
-,TRBJ1-2,TRBV19,-,TGTGCCAGTAGTATCCCAGCGGGCGGCTATGGCTACACCTTC,CASSIPAGGYGYTF
-,TRBJ2-3,TRBV6-1,-,TGTGCCAGCGGACTAAAGCCTATCACAGATACGCAGTATTTT,CASGLKPITDTQYF
-,TRBJ1-5,TRBV7-9,-,TGTGCCAGCAGCTTCGGCAACAGCAATCAGCCCCAGCATTTT,CASSFGNSNQPQHF
TRBD2,TRBJ2-1,TRBV6-6,-,TGTGCCAGCAGGGCGAGCGGGAGCCGGAATGAGCAGTTCTTC,CASRASGSRNEQFF
-,TRBJ2-5,TRBV28,-,TGTGCCAGCAGTTTTATCAGTACAGAGACCCAGTACTTC,CASSFISTETQYF
-,TRBJ2-7,TRBV15,-,TGTGCCACCAGCGTGCAGGGATCCTACGAGCAGTACTTC,CATSVQGSYEQYF
TRBD2,TRBJ2-7,TRBV29-1,-,TGCAGCGTTGGGGCTAGCGGTGACTACGAGCAGTACTTC,CSVGASGDYEQYF
-,TRBJ2-2,TRBV9,-,TGTGCCAGCAGCGTGGGCTCGCATTACACCGGGGAGCTGTTTTTT,CASSVGSHYTGELFF
TRBD2,TRBJ2-1,TRBV7-9,few,TGTGCCAGCAGCTCCAGTTCGGTGGTAGCGGGAGATTATGAGCAGTTCTTC,CASSSSSVVAGDYEQFF
-,TRBJ2-7,TRBV19,-,TGTGCCAGTAGTATAAGGAGTTTCTCCTACGAGCAGTACTTC,CASSIRSFSYEQYF
-,TRBJ2-5,TRBV18,-,TGTGCCAGCTCACCACGAACTAGGGAGACCCAGTACTTC,CASSPRTRETQYF
-,TRBJ2-7,TRBV6-5,-,TGTGCCAGCAGGAGGGGGGATGGCGAGCAGTACTTC,CASRRGDGEQYF
-,TRBJ1-1,TRBV10-3,-,TGTGCCATCAGTGAGTCTGCAGGGATTTCGAACACTGAAGCTTTCTTT,CAISESAGISNTEAFF
-,TRBJ2-5,TRBV10-2,-,TGCGCCAGCAGTGAGTCCGGGGATCAAGAGACCCAGTACTTC,CASSESGDQETQYF
-,TRBJ2-2,TRBV19,-,TGTGCCAGTCGCGGGTCAGTCGCGAGATTTACTGGAAACACCGGGGAGCTGTTTTTT,CASRGSVARFTGNTGELFF
-,TRBJ1-1,TRBV28,-,TGTGCCTCTCAAGGGGTCGGCGACACTGAAGCTTTCTTT,CASQGVGDTEAFF
TRBD1,TRBJ2-7,TRBV2,-,TGTGCCAGCAGTGAACCCGCGGGACAGGGTTCCTTCTCCTACGAGCAGTACTTC,CASSEPAGQGSFSYEQYF
-,TRBJ1-5,TRBV19,-,TGTGCCAGTAGGAGTAGCATTAGCAATCAGCCCCAGCATTTT,CASRSSISNQPQHF
TRBD2,TRBJ2-7,TRBV6-5,-,TGTGCCAGCAGTAGGTCCGGGACTAGCTCCTACGAGCAGTACTTC,CASSRSGTSSYEQYF
TRBD2,TRBJ2-7,TRBV29-1,-,TGCAGCGTTACGGGACTAAGCTCCTACGAGCAGTACTTC,CSVTGLSSYEQYF
TRBD2,TRBJ2-1,TRBV15,-,TGTGCCACCAGCAGAGACTCGGGGGGTCATGAGCAGTTCTTC,CATSRDSGGHEQFF
TRBD2,TRBJ2-1,TRBV29-1,-,TGCAGCGTTGAAGGAGAGGGGACTAGCGGGACGGAGCAGTTCTTC,CSVEGEGTSGTEQFF
TRBD1,TRBJ2-7,TRBV4-1,-,TGCGCCAGCAGCCAAGTTTTGGTGCACACAGGGGAAGGCTACGAGCAGTACTTC,CASSQVLVHTGEGYEQYF
-,TRBJ2-3,TRBV2,-,TGTGCCAGCAGTTTTACTCCTAGCACAGATACGCAGTATTTT,CASSFTPSTDTQYF
-,TRBJ1-1,TRBV7-2,-,TGTGCCAGCAGCGAACAAACAGGGCTTGGGACTGAAGCTTTCTTT,CASSEQTGLGTEAFF
-,TRBJ2-3,TRBV28,-,TGTGCCAGCAGAGTCGAGAGCACAGATACGCAGTATTTT,CASRVESTDTQYF